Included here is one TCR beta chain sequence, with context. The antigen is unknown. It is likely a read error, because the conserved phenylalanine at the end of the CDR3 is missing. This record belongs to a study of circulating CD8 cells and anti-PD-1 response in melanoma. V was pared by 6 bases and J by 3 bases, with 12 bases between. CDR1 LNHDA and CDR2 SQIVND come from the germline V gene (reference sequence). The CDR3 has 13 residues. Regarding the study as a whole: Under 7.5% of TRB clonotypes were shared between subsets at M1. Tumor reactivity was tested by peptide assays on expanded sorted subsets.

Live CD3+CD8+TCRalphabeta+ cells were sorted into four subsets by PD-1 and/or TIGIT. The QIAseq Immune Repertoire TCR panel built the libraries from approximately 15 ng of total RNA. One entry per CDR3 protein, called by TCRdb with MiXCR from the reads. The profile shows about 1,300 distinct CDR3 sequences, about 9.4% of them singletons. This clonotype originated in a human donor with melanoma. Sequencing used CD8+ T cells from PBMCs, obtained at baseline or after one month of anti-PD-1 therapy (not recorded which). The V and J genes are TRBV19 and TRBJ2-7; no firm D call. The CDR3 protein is CASSQRYSYEQYL. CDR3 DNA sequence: TGTGCCAGTAGCCAGAGATACAGCTACGAGCAGTACCTC.